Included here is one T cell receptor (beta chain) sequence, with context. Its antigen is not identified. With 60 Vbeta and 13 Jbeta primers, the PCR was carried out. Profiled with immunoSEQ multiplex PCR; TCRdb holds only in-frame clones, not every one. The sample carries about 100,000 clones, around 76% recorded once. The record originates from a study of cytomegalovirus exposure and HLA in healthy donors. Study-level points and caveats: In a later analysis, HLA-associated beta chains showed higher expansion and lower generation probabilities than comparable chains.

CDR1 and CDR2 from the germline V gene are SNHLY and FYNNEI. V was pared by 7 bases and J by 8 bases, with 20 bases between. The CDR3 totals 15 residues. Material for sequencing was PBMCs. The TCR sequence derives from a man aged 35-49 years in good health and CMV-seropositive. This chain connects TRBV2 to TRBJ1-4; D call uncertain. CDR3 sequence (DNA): TGTGCCAGCACGCCATCAAGGGCGGGATCCGAAAAACTGTTTTTT. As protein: CASTPSRAGSEKLFF.